Below, one TCR beta chain is given with its context. What antigen it recognizes has not been identified. It has no much larger one-base neighbor in the sample; base qualities were not kept. The sample contains more than one DNA sequence encoding this CDR3. Using the deep immunoSEQ assay, TCR CDR3 regions were amplified from genomic DNA by multiplex PCR. Genomic DNA extracted from each cell subset was distributed evenly over all wells of several immunoSEQ 96-well plates, and each plate served as one replicate. For sorted subsets, 200 to 250 ng of genomic DNA, equivalent to some 33,000 T cell genomes, went into each replicate PCR. Purified libraries were measured with a Qubit 3.0 fluorometer, size-checked on a Bioanalyzer 2100, and measured again with the KAPA Library Quantification kit. Every immunoSEQ 96-well plate was sequenced on a separate single-read 150-cycle Illumina NextSeq 550 flow cell. The study's processing was this. Because the immunoSEQ output included only junctional sequences and no quality scores, the filtering could not be the same as the filtering used for full-length reads. Sequences were annotated with PyIR, a Python wrapper for IgBLAST v1.9, using IMGT germline references to assign V/J genes and CDR3. Reads with weak V/J assignments (E-value above 1e-6), missing CDR3, stop codons, out-of-frame junctions, or ambiguous translated residues were removed. V3J clonotypes were defined as sequences sharing the same inferred V gene, J gene, and CDR3 amino acid sequence. Percentage overlap between repertoires was computed as shared unique clonotypes divided by the size of the smaller repertoire. Richness of each repertoire was evaluated using RTK rarefaction, the Chao1 estimator, and Recon v2.1 estimates of unobserved clonotypes. OLGA was used to compute generation probabilities for all TCRbeta clonotypes that the gDNA method yielded from a few donors. TCRdb re-hosts the immuneACCESS table, in-frame sequences only. Its copies lack some clones; in the studies checked, an unresolved V gene accounts for under half of them, and the cause for the rest is not known. That table is the source of V, J and clone size, and D and trimming were worked out from the DNA. The sample table records about 2 million clones; 85% to 95% of these occur just once. The biggest ten clones account for 0.13% of the sample.

The record originates from a study of shared clonotypes between healthy human individuals (dated by TCRdb to 2018 to 2020). For the wider study: Two women and a few men aged 18 to 49 years were included in the cohort. Between about 0.94 and 8.9 billion PBMCs per donor were obtained by leukapheresis. Blood TCR repertoires of about five healthy adults were deeply sequenced to estimate repertoire size and the extent of clonotype sharing between individuals. For each donor, CD4 naive and CD4 memory were each run on three plates, CD8 naive on two plates, and CD8 memory on one plate. To increase sequencing depth and limit assay-specific biases, TCR repertoire library preparation and sequencing were carried out by different laboratories using diverse techniques.

V sheds 4 bases and J sheds 1 base, leaving 9 bases between their ends. Taken from cysteine to phenylalanine, the CDR3 has 14 residues. Solely the CDR3 DNA is kept, with 42 bases framed from the first base. CDR1 and CDR2 were assigned from the germline V gene as SGHRS and YFSETQ. What the work shows at the level of the full study, not this receptor alone: Even with the large sequencing depth, rarefaction of the sorted-subset datasets indicated that sequencing was incomplete. Sampling was restricted to blood, and TCR repertoires in tissues likely differ from the TCR repertoires found in blood. Estimated clonotype richness was generally larger for naive than for memory subsets. Compared with non-shared clonotypes, clonotypes shared by all four sorted-subset donors had higher generation probabilities. When several donors were compared, the shared fraction of clonotypes was approximately 5% for naive CD4, about 4% for naive CD8, 2% to 2.5% for memory CD4, and around 0.37% for memory CD8. Pairwise subsampling indicated that sequencing depth was expected to affect the degree of clonotype sharing among donors. The small number of donors limited the genetic and exposure-history diversity represented.

Healthy HIV-negative adults with no recently reported acute infections or vaccinations were included as donors. Every donor was a Caucasian adult living in Nashville, Tennessee, USA. CD4+ T cells were enriched through magnetic negative selection, after which naive cells were positively selected on CD45RA and the remaining negative fraction served as the memory subset. Blood was obtained by leukapheresis, after which PBMCs were separated by Ficoll-Histopaque density gradient centrifugation and cryopreserved in liquid nitrogen vapor phase. Analytical flow cytometry was used to check the purity and quantity of every magnetically sorted T cell population. From each sorted fraction, genomic DNA was isolated and quantified by UV absorbance on a Nanodrop 2000c.

Sequenced sample: naive CD4+ T cells sorted from blood. The sample's cell subset or site label is to be understood as: CD45RA+ positively selected. Here the chain combines TRBV5-1 and TRBJ1-3, with no confident D gene call. The clonotype was recovered from a man aged 18-30 years in good health. The base sequence is TGCGCCAGCAGCCCTGGGGTTTCTGGAAACACCATATATTTT. It is translated as CASSPGVSGNTIYF.